The rows below give T cell receptor beta chains drawn from one sample of a study of cytomegalovirus exposure and HLA in healthy donors. Data came from immunoSEQ multiplex PCR; TCRdb stores just in-frame clones and leaves some out. The repertoire table contains some 39,000 clones. The sequencing sample was made of PBMCs. These receptor sequences come from a man aged 30-40 years in good health and CMV-seronegative. Each CDR3 is given with its conserved first and last residue. Each record gives: CDR3 length, D gene, V gene, CDR3 protein. A D gene is named only where the DNA matches it firmly.

15,.,TRBV18,CASSPQVTGGQPQHF
15,.,TRBV27,CASSLGGWENTEAFF
13,TRBD2,TRBV7-9,CASSVTSAGELFF
13,.,TRBV7-9,CASSVTGSYEQYF
14,.,TRBV5-5,CASSASGTSKTQYF
14,.,TRBV5-1,CASSLAAGKGGYTF
15,TRBD1,TRBV9,CASSIQTGITDTQYF
15,TRBD1,TRBV6-4,CASSDTGANTGELFF
12,.,TRBV30,CAWSSGDQPQHF
15,.,TRBV30,CAGSVRPTSTYEQYF
14,TRBD2,TRBV5-1,CASSGPSGQETQYF
18,TRBD2,TRBV5-4,CASSPGTSGAGPQVAQYF